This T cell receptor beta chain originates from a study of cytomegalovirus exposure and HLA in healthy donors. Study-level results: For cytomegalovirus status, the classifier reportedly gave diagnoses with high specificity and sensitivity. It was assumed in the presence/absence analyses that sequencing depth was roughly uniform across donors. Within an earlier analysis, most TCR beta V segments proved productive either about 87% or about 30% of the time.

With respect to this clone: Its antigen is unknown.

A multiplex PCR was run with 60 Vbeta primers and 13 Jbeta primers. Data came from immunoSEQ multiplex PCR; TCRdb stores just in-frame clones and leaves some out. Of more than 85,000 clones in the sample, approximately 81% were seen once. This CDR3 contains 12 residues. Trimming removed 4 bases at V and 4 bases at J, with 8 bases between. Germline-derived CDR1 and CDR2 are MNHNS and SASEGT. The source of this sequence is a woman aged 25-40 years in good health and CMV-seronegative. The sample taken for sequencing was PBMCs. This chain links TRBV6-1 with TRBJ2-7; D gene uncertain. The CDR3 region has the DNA TGTGCCAGCAGTGGATCACGGTACGAGCAGTACTTC. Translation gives CASSGSRYEQYF.